This passage covers 7 T cell receptor beta chains from one sample sequenced in a study of T cells in Graves' hyperthyroidism and ophthalmopathy. RNA transcripts were the template for amplifying TCR beta CDR3 regions. RT-PCR in the first round (using the HTBI primer set) targeted the TCR CDR3. TCRdb reprocessed the multiplex PCR reads via MiXCR and lists one record per CDR3 protein. This table has under 350,000 distinct CDR3 sequences, around 20% appearing once. Material: blood. These receptors originate from a woman in her forties or fifties with Graves' hyperthyroidism.

This clonotype showed up many times. The chain combines TRBV10-1 with TRBJ2-7; 9 nucleotides align to TRBD1. The CDR3 has 14 amino acids. CDR1 and CDR2 from the germline V gene are WNHNN and SYGVQD (reference sequence). J lost 4 bases, V lost 7 bases, and 8 bases had no gene match. CDR3 DNA sequence: TGCGCCAGCACCAACCAGGGACAGGGATACGAGCAGTACTTC. Its translation is CASTNQGQGYEQYF.

This clonotype was seen once. The CDR3 DNA is TGTGCCAGCAGTTTTTACGGGGAGACCCAGTACTTC. Translating it yields CASSFYGETQYF. This chain links TRBV12-3 or TRBV12-4 with TRBJ2-5; no definite D call. The CDR3 loop spans 12 amino acids. Trimming pared 3 bases from V and 5 bases from J, leaving 7 bases between.

The chain is built from TRBV7-9 and TRBJ2-1; perhaps TRBD2 as D (7 bases). The CDR3 totals 16 residues. V lost 5 bases to trimming and J lost 2 bases, with 16 bases between them. Germline CDR1 and CDR2: SEHNR and FQNEAQ (reference sequence). The CDR3 nucleotides are TGTGCCAGCAGCGCAAGGGGGGGGGGAACCTACAATGAGCAGTTCTTC. Translating it yields CASSARGGGTYNEQFF. The variable domain in full, with the rest retrieved from reference TRBV7-9 and TRBJ2-1, is DTGVSQNPRHKITKRGQNVTFRCDPISEHNRLYWYRQTLGQGPEFLTYFQNEAQLEKSRLLSDRFSAERPKGSFSTLEIQRTEQGDSAMYLCASSARGGGTYNEQFFGPGTRLTVL.

The chain links TRBV6-1 to TRBJ2-6; TRBD2 matches 11 bases. CDR3 length: 20 amino acids. With V trimmed by 5 bases and J by 3 bases, 15 bases remained unmatched. Germline V CDR1 and CDR2: MNHNS, SASEGT. CDR3 bases: TGTGCCAGCAGTCAAAAGGAGAGACTAGCGGGATCTTATGGGGCCAACGTCCTGACTTTC. Its protein product is CASSQKERLAGSYGANVLTF.

This clonotype was detected only a few times. This chain connects TRBV27 to TRBJ2-6; D uncertain. Germline CDR1 is MNHEY and CDR2 is SMNVEV (reference sequence). This CDR3 region has 12 residues. The ends were cut back, 7 bases at V and 1 base at J, with 2 bases in the middle. This CDR3 is CASMSGANVLTF. The CDR3 bases are TGTGCCAGCATGTCTGGGGCCAACGTCCTGACTTTC.

A few counts support this clonotype. This chain links TRBV5-6 with TRBJ2-7; 14 bases align to TRBD2. This CDR3 spans 15 amino acids. Germline V gene lookup returns CDR1 SGHDT and CDR2 YYEEEE. V lost 3 bases to trimming and J lost 3 bases; unmatched junction nucleotides: 2. CDR3 sequence reads: CASSSGLAGDYEQYF. The CDR3 DNA reads as TGTGCCAGCAGCTCGGGACTAGCGGGAGACTACGAGCAGTACTTC.

This clonotype was seen at least ten times. The gene calls are TRBV5-1 and TRBJ2-2; 10 bases are a match to TRBD2. The CDR3 totals 17 residues. Unmatched junction bases numbered 7, after V lost 0 bases and J lost 5 bases. Germline-derived CDR1 and CDR2 are SGHRS and YFSETQ. The CDR3 here is CASSLVPSGSQTGELFF. CDR3 nucleotide sequence: TGCGCCAGCAGCTTGGTTCCTAGCGGGAGTCAAACCGGGGAGCTGTTTTTT.